This TCR beta chain was found in a study of blood T cell repertoires in COVID-19. Overall study context: PBMCs, B-cell-depleted T cells, or T cells provided the cDNA or gDNA that made up the material.

Libraries were prepared by immunoSEQ multiplex PCR; TCRdb keeps only in-frame clonotypes and omits some of them. In the table there are about 240,000 clones, roughly 86% of which are singletons. V was cut by 3 bases and J by 1 base, with 15 bases left in between. In germline, CDR1 is SGHAT, CDR2 FQNNGV. The CDR3 contains 16 residues. The sequence derives from a woman in her seventies with active or convalescent COVID-19. The genes are TRBV11-2 and TRBJ1-1; D is uncertain. The sample taken for sequencing was peripheral blood. The CDR3 DNA sequence: TGTGCCAGCAGCTTCCGCATGAGTCCCCAGAACACTGAAGCTTTCTTT. Residues: CASSFRMSPQNTEAFF.